The TCR beta chain under discussion was sequenced for a study of shared clonotypes between healthy human individuals (dated by TCRdb to 2018 to 2021). Broadly, across the study: A few men and two women, aged 18 to 49 years, made up the cohort. For each donor, three plates each were used for CD4 naive and CD4 memory, two plates were used for CD8 naive, and one plate was used for CD8 memory. Between about 0.85 and 8.9 billion PBMCs per donor were obtained by leukapheresis. The study deeply sequenced blood TCR repertoires of about 5 healthy adults to estimate repertoire size and the extent of clonotype sharing between individuals. Different laboratories and diverse techniques were used to prepare libraries and sequence TCR repertoires, to increase sequencing depth and limit assay-specific biases. Findings and caveats that apply to the study as a whole: About 5% of naive CD4, 3.5% of naive CD8, 2% to 2.5% of memory CD4, and about 0.4% of memory CD8 clonotypes were shared across a handful of donors. Larger estimated clonotype richness was generally found for naive subsets than for memory subsets. Compared with non-shared clonotypes, clonotypes shared by all four sorted-subset donors had higher generation probabilities. Rarefaction of sorted-subset datasets indicated incomplete sequencing despite the large sequencing depth. Only blood was sampled, and tissue TCR repertoires likely differ from those in blood. Because the study included a small number of donors, the genetic and exposure-history diversity represented was limited. Pairwise subsampling led to the expectation that sequencing depth would affect the degree of clonotype sharing among donors.

CD8 naive samples consisted of CD45RO-negative cells that were positively selected for CCR7, yielding a CD45RA+CCR7+ population without TemRA cells. The donors were healthy, HIV-negative adults with no recently reported acute infections or vaccinations. All donors were Caucasian adults living in Nashville, Tennessee, USA. After blood collection by leukapheresis, PBMCs were isolated using Ficoll-Histopaque density gradient centrifugation and then cryopreserved in the vapor phase of liquid nitrogen. Analytical flow cytometry was used to check the purity and quantity of each magnetically sorted T cell population. Genomic DNA was isolated from every sorted fraction and measured by UV absorbance on a Nanodrop 2000c. As encoded in the germline V gene, CDR1 is SGHAT while CDR2 is FQNNGV. V is reduced by 1 base and J by 0 bases, leaving a spacing of 16 bases between them. The CDR3 goes from the cysteine to the phenylalanine over 18 residues. The CDR3 DNA has 54 bases and is translated from base 1.

Turning to this clone: Its target antigen remains unknown. No much larger clonotype is one base removed from it; base qualities were not supplied.

Using the deep immunoSEQ assay, TCR CDR3 regions were amplified from genomic DNA by multiplex PCR. Genomic DNA extracted from each cell subset was distributed evenly over all wells of several immunoSEQ 96-well plates, and each plate served as one replicate. For sorted subsets, around 200 ng genomic DNA, equal to 25,000 to 35,000 T cell genomes, was loaded into each replicate PCR. Purified libraries were measured with a Qubit 3.0 fluorometer, size-checked on a Bioanalyzer 2100, and measured again with the KAPA Library Quantification kit. Every immunoSEQ 96-well plate was sequenced on a separate single-read 150-cycle Illumina NextSeq 550 flow cell. The published analysis was carried out like this. Because the immunoSEQ output included only junctional sequences and no quality scores, the filtering could not be the same as the filtering used for full-length reads. To assign V/J genes and CDR3, sequences were annotated against IMGT germline references using PyIR, a Python wrapper for IgBLAST v1.9. Reads were removed for weak V/J assignments (E-value above 1e-6), missing CDR3, stop codons, out-of-frame junctions, or ambiguous translated residues. V3J clonotypes were defined as sequences sharing an identical inferred V gene, J gene, and CDR3 amino acid sequence. The percentage overlap between two repertoires was calculated by dividing the number of shared unique clonotypes by the size of the smaller repertoire. Richness of each repertoire was evaluated using RTK rarefaction, the Chao1 estimator, and Recon v2.1 estimates of unobserved clonotypes. OLGA was used to compute generation probabilities for all TCRbeta clonotypes that the gDNA method yielded from a handful of donors. TCRdb took over this immuneACCESS table, retaining in-frame rearrangements with V and J assigned. Such tables are incomplete; in checked studies, under half of the missing clones stem from an unresolved V gene, and the remainder is unexplained. Clone size and V and J calls were adopted from that table, with D and trimming inferred from the DNA. The sample profile shows roughly 770,000 clones; 96% of them were found once. About 0.21% of the sample goes to the ten largest clones.

The V gene is TRBV11-2 and the J gene is TRBJ2-1, with a tentative D gene TRBD2 over 6 matching bases. The sample was naive CD8+ T cells sorted from blood. The sample's cell subset or site, from its label and the paper: CD45RA+CCR7+. The sequence was collected from a man aged 25 to 40 in good health. The CDR3 region: CASSLGPHSGSSYNEQFF. The nucleotides read TGTGCCAGCAGCTTAGGCCCGCATAGCGGAAGCTCCTACAATGAGCAGTTCTTC.